The following is a T cell receptor beta chain sequence with its context. The antigen it recognizes is unknown. No quality values exist for individual bases; no much larger clone is one base distant. This sample stems from a study of blood T cell repertoires in COVID-19 (dated by TCRdb to 2018 to 2020). The study in broad terms: Collaborator samples came from the United States, Italy and Spain and covered acute and convalescent phases of COVID-19. The material from the prospective study consisted of cDNA or gDNA derived from T cells, B-cell-depleted T cells, or PBMCs. Deeply sampled blood TCRbeta repertoires from subjects exposed to, actively infected with, or recovered from COVID-19 were included in the dataset. A freely available public database, intended as a resource for researchers studying the immune response to SARS-CoV-2, is where the repertoires were released. The samples were drawn from the first 160 participants of the ongoing ImmuneRACE study and from over a thousand subjects provided by 6 global collaborators. Nearly every sample came with metadata listing a de-identified subject ID, COVID-19 status, age in years and sex. Where available, HLA class I and class II types were taken from metadata supplied by the sample provider and were not determined by assay-based typing. The study at large found these results: How much clinical and demographic metadata was included differed by source and by participant, and the metadata was provided uncurated.

A second Seattle source provided samples from volunteer blood donors who had recovered from COVID-19. Each collaborating institution followed its own protocols to collect whole blood in K2EDTA tubes. For TCRbeta analysis, collaborators shipped samples as frozen whole blood, isolated PBMCs, or DNA extracted from either of those sample types. The germline V gene (reference sequence) gives CDR1 as LGHDT and CDR2 as YNNKEL. Unmatched junction bases come to 8, with V trimmed by 0 bases and J by 8 bases. Its CDR3 holds 16 amino acids, cysteine through phenylalanine. The DNA shown is the 48-base CDR3, in frame from base 1. TCRbeta CDR3 regions were amplified from genomic DNA using the immunoSEQ Assay, a bias-controlled multiplex PCR. From the authors' description of their analysis: Within the assay, amplification of reference gene primers was used to estimate how many nucleated cells each sample contained. To quantify the absolute abundance of each unique TCRbeta CDR3 rearrangement, sequence reads were collapsed and filtered. Productive Simpson clonality was computed per sample as the square root of Simpson's diversity index over productive rearrangements. TCRdb retrieved this table from immuneACCESS and kept in-frame rearrangements only. Not all clones are present; in checked studies, unresolved V genes account for under half, and no reason is known for the remainder. V and J calls plus clone size are reproduced from that table; the DNA served to infer D and trimming. The sample table lists 310,000 or so clones, about 90% of them with a count of one. The ten biggest clones cover roughly 2.4% of the sample.

The receptor's source is a woman aged 45-60 years who had recovered from COVID-19. The material sequenced was peripheral blood. Recombination linked TRBV3-1 (or the pseudogene TRBV3-2) to TRBJ2-1; 9 nucleotides in the junction match TRBD2. The DNA sequence is as follows: TGTGCCAGCAGCCAAGATAGGGCGGGGGGGCGAGATGAGCAGTTCTTC. It codes for CASSQDRAGGRDEQFF.